The 2 T cell receptor beta chains below all came from one sample that was sequenced in a study of OX40 agonist ivuxolimab in advanced cancers. TCRdb's copy holds only in-frame clones and misses some; the assay was immunoSEQ multiplex PCR. The data hold about 100,000 clones, with approximately 90% observed a single time. This material consisted of CD4+ or CD8+ T cells sorted from blood, taken in a trial of the OX40 agonist ivuxolimab. These receptors originate from an adult with an advanced solid tumor such as melanoma, head and neck, liver or kidney cancer.

The count of this clone is one. The chain employs TRBV5-4 and TRBJ1-4; 8 bases are shared with TRBD1. The junction had 8 bases not matched to a gene; V was cut back by 2 bases and J by 8 bases. Per the germline V gene, CDR1 is SGHNT and CDR2 is YYREEE (reference sequence). The CDR3 totals 15 residues. CDR3 coding DNA: TGTGCCAGCAGCTTAAGGACAGGGCCGAGGGAAAAACTGTTTTTT. This translates into CASSLRTGPREKLFF.

V usage is TRBV28 and J usage is TRBJ1-5, with a possible D match to TRBD1 (5 bases). Germline V CDR1 and CDR2: MDHEN, SYDVKM. Trimming removed 5 bases from V and 0 bases from J, with 17 bases in between. CDR3 length equals 17 residues. Here the CDR3 reads CASSRSLGTYSNQPQHF. Written as DNA, the CDR3 is TGTGCCAGCAGTAGGAGTCTGGGGACTTATAGCAATCAGCCCCAGCATTTT.